These 24 T cell receptor beta chains originate from one sample sequenced in a study of radiotherapy plus CTLA-4 blockade in lung cancer. TCRdb's table, derived via immunoSEQ multiplex PCR, lists solely in-frame clones and lacks some. The sample lists tens of thousands of clones; 60% to 85% were seen once. This specimen was peripheral blood, taken from a patient treated with radiotherapy plus ipilimumab. Receptor source: a human donor with non-small cell lung cancer that progressed on radiotherapy plus ipilimumab.

The chain couples TRBV5-5 to TRBJ1-4; D remains unclear. Trimming took 2 bases from V and 6 from J, leaving 11 bases between them. From germline, CDR1 is SGHKS and CDR2 YYEKEE (reference sequence). The CDR3 extends over 14 amino acids. The CDR3 region is CASSFLAGDEKLFF. CDR3 DNA sequence: TGTGCCAGCAGCTTCCTCGCGGGAGATGAAAAACTGTTTTTT.

This chain uses TRBV4-1 with TRBJ1-4, with TRBD1 matching 12 bases. CDR1 MGHRA and CDR2 YSYEKL come from the germline V gene. The CDR3 loop spans 15 amino acids. V lost 3 bases to trimming and J lost 6 bases; unmatched junction nucleotides: 2. The CDR3 loop is CASSQGTGGYEKLFF. The CDR3 DNA reads TGCGCCAGCAGCCAGGGGACAGGGGGCTATGAAAAACTGTTTTTT.

The V call is TRBV6-4, the J call TRBJ2-1; D may be TRBD1 or TRBD2 (5 bases each). CDR1 is MRHNA, CDR2 SNTAGT, per germline. The CDR3 length is 14 residues. Trimming stripped 4 bases from V and 6 bases from J, with 13 bases between. In DNA, the CDR3 is TGTGCCAGCAGTGCAGGGACGTCCAGCAATGAGCAGTTCTTC. This sequence encodes CASSAGTSSNEQFF.

The V and J genes are TRBV5-1 and TRBJ2-7, with a possible D match to TRBD2 (6 bases). The CDR3 length is 13 residues. V was shortened by 3 bases and J by 9 bases, with 16 bases between the two germline ends. Germline CDR1 is SGHRS and CDR2 is YFSETQ. CDR3 nucleotide sequence: TGCGCCAGCAGCTCGAGTAGCGGCGATTCGCAGTACTTC. Its translation is CASSSSSGDSQYF.

With respect to this clone: In the same sample, other DNA sequences code for this CDR3. V is TRBV20-1 and J is TRBJ1-2; a weak D match, TRBD1 (5 bases). V was cut by 2 bases and J by 4 bases, with 5 bases left in between. The germline CDR1 and CDR2 sequences are DFQATT and SNEGSKA (reference sequence). There are 11 residues in the CDR3. CDR3 sequence (DNA): TGCAGTGCTAGACAGGGCTATGGCTACACCTTC. Protein product: CSARQGYGYTF.

CDR3 in amino acids: CASSERTGETYEQYF. CDR3 bases: TGCGCCAGCAGTGAGCGGACAGGCGAAACCTACGAGCAGTACTTC. The genes are TRBV10-1 and TRBJ2-7; 7 bases are a match to TRBD1. The junction had 6 bases not matched to a gene; V was cut back by 2 bases and J by 2 bases. This CDR3 is built from 15 residues. The germline V gene encodes CDR1 WNHNN and CDR2 SYGVQD (reference sequence).

CDR3 amino acids: CASSLPTVNTEAFF. In nucleotides, the CDR3 is TGTGCCAGCAGCTTACCGACAGTGAACACTGAAGCTTTCTTT. The chain uses TRBV7-2 and TRBJ1-1, with a weak D call TRBD1 (5 bases). The V gene lost 2 bases and the J gene lost 0 bases, with 7 bases spanning the gap. The CDR3 spans 14 residues. CDR1 is SGHTA, CDR2 FQGNSA, per germline.

V gene TRBV2 combines with J gene TRBJ2-3; 14 nucleotides agree with TRBD2. The CDR3 spans 19 residues. Germline assignment: CDR1 SNHLY and CDR2 FYNNEI. Trimming cost V 6 bases and J 6 bases; bases outside gene matches: 17. As DNA, the CDR3 is TGTGCCAGCAGCCATCGGACTAGCGGGGGGTCCGACGCACCGGATACGCAGTATTTT. It yields the protein CASSHRTSGGSDAPDTQYF.

This clone was seen a handful of times. V and J are TRBV5-4 and TRBJ1-1; D not certain. Germline lookup yields CDR1 SGHNT and CDR2 YYREEE (reference sequence). Trimming cost V 0 bases and J 1 base, with 4 bases left between them. The CDR3 has 13 residues. CDR3 residues: CASSLGGNTEAFF. CDR3 coding DNA: TGTGCCAGCAGCTTGGGAGGGAACACTGAAGCTTTCTTT.

This chain links TRBV19 with TRBJ2-5; 10 nucleotides align to TRBD2. V shed 5 bases, J shed 2 bases, and the junction held 8 bases outside the gene matches. CDR1 and CDR2 from the germline V gene are LNHDA and SQIVND (reference sequence). This CDR3 spans 16 amino acids. DNA for the CDR3: TGTGCCAGTAGTCCGATGGGACTAGCGCTTCAAGAGACCCAGTACTTC. Its translation: CASSPMGLALQETQYF.

This sequence joins TRBV29-1 and TRBJ2-1; 9 bases line up with TRBD2. V dropped 7 bases and J dropped 3; count of bases not matched to a gene: 4. This CDR3 contains 13 residues. The germline V gene encodes CDR1 SQVTM and CDR2 ANQGSEA. The CDR3 DNA reads as TGCAGCGCCGGGACTAGCAGCTACAATGAGCAGTTCTTC. Translated: CSAGTSSYNEQFF.

V and J are TRBV9 and TRBJ1-2; TRBD1 agrees at 8 bases. The germline V gene has CDR1 SGDLS and CDR2 YYNGEE. This CDR3 comprises 12 residues. Trimming removed 6 bases from V and 2 bases from J; junction bases left unmatched: 0. CDR3 in amino acids: CASNRGNYGYTF. In DNA, the CDR3 is TGTGCCAGCAACAGGGGGAACTATGGCTACACCTTC.

This sequence joins TRBV7-8 and TRBJ2-7; a weak D match, TRBD2 (5 bases). The germline V and J ends were trimmed by 2 bases and 6 bases, with 11 bases remaining between them. Germline loops: CDR1 SGHVS, CDR2 FQNEAQ. The CDR3 totals 13 residues. CDR3 nucleotide sequence: TGTGCCAGCAGCTTACTGAGGGTCGGCGAGCAGTACTTC. The encoded protein is CASSLLRVGEQYF.

The chain recombines TRBV9 with TRBJ1-1; 8 nucleotides match TRBD1. The V and J ends lost 4 bases and 5 bases, in that order; junction bases with no gene match: 10. The CDR3 is 15 residues long. CDR1 is SGDLS, CDR2 YYNGEE, per germline. This CDR3 reads CASSPGGASGTEAFF. The CDR3 DNA follows: TGTGCCAGCAGCCCAGGGGGCGCGTCTGGAACTGAAGCTTTCTTT.

This chain connects TRBV19 to TRBJ1-1, with a tentative D call TRBD1 (6 bases). V was pared by 7 bases and J by 6 bases, with 15 bases between. In germline, CDR1 is LNHDA, CDR2 SQIVND (reference sequence). This CDR3 contains 13 residues. The DNA for the CDR3 is TGTGCCAGTAAACAGGGAGACGTATCTGAAGCTTTCTTT. The encoded protein is CASKQGDVSEAFF. Drawing the rest from reference TRBV19 and TRBJ1-1, the complete variable domain is DGGITQSPKYLFRKEGQNVTLSCEQNLNHDAMYWYRQDPGQGLRLIYYSQIVNDFQKGDIAEGYSVSREKKESFPLTVTSAQKNPTAFYLCASKQGDVSEAFFGQGTRLTVV.

V usage is TRBV19 and J usage is TRBJ1-5; D is unresolved. The V end was cut by 6 bases, the J end by 4 bases, with 10 bases between. CDR3 size: 13 residues. Germline V gene sequence: CDR1 LNHDA, CDR2 SQIVND (reference sequence). The CDR3 reads CASRVSLNQPQHF. DNA for the CDR3: TGTGCCAGTAGGGTGTCGCTTAATCAGCCCCAGCATTTT.

The chain couples TRBV18 to TRBJ2-3, with 12 nucleotides matching TRBD2. Germline CDR1 is KGHSH and CDR2 is LQKENI. Germline trimming cut 6 bases from V and 6 bases from J; bases unmatched to any gene: 7. This CDR3 has 15 residues. The DNA for the CDR3 is TGTGCCAGCTCGTCAGGACTAGCGGGGATCGATACGCAGTATTTT. This codes for CASSSGLAGIDTQYF.

V usage is TRBV4-1 and J usage is TRBJ1-5; D may be TRBD1 (5 bases). The CDR3 is made up of 20 amino acids. Germline V CDR1 and CDR2: MGHRA, YSYEKL. The V end lost 0 bases, the J end lost 0 bases, and 21 bases lay between the germline ends. This CDR3 is CASSQDWAITGVSSNQPQHF. The CDR3 nucleotides are TGCGCCAGCAGCCAAGACTGGGCCATTACAGGAGTCAGTAGCAATCAGCCCCAGCATTTT.

This clone was counted only a few times. The chain combines TRBV7-9 with TRBJ2-1; D possibly corresponds to TRBD2 (5 bases). V lost 1 base, J lost 2 bases, and 9 bases lay in between. This CDR3 region has 15 residues. The germline gives CDR1 SEHNR, CDR2 FQNEAQ (reference sequence). In DNA, the CDR3 is TGTGCCAGCAGCTTAGACCGGACTCCCTACAATGAGCAGTTCTTC. This sequence encodes CASSLDRTPYNEQFF.

The CDR3 bases are TGCAGCGTCCCAAATACCCATGATTGGGACAGGGGCTACAATGAGCAGTTCTTC. Translation: CSVPNTHDWDRGYNEQFF. V gene TRBV29-1 combines with J gene TRBJ2-1; TRBD1 aligns across 10 bases. The trim removed 6 bases at V and 3 bases at J, leaving 17 bases unmatched. The CDR3 extends over 18 amino acids. Germline V gene lookup returns CDR1 SQVTM and CDR2 ANQGSEA.

This clone showed up just once. The gene calls are TRBV6-1 and TRBJ1-5, with D unresolved. Germline CDR1 MNHNS, CDR2 SASEGT. The CDR3 runs to 16 residues. Between the trimmed V and J ends, which lost 4 bases and 0 bases, there was a span of 13 bases. Written as DNA, the CDR3 is TGTGCCAGCAGTGCCCCACCGGGGTATAGCAATCAGCCCCAGCATTTT. Encoded protein: CASSAPPGYSNQPQHF.

The sample holds a few counts of this clone. The V call is TRBV7-9, the J call TRBJ1-1, with D unresolved. There are 13 residues in the CDR3. The V end was cut by 1 base, the J end by 6 bases, with 9 bases between. Looked up from germline, CDR1 is SEHNR and CDR2 is FQNEAQ (reference sequence). The CDR3 is CASSLDRWPEAFF. The CDR3 DNA is TGTGCCAGCAGCTTAGACCGGTGGCCTGAAGCTTTCTTT.

The V and J genes are TRBV18 and TRBJ2-5; 9 nucleotides match TRBD1. Germline CDR1 reads KGHSH; CDR2 reads LQKENI. This CDR3 region has 16 residues. J was trimmed by 5 bases and V by 2 bases; bases with no gene match: 9. CDR3 nucleotide sequence: TGTGCCAGCTCACCATGGGCGGACAGGGGAGCGGAGACCCAGTACTTC. It specifies CASSPWADRGAETQYF.

V usage is TRBV2 and J usage is TRBJ2-1, with 7 bases that match TRBD1. Germline CDR1 SNHLY, CDR2 FYNNEI. The V and J ends lost 11 bases and 7 bases, in that order; junction bases with no gene match: 17. The CDR3 has 15 amino acids. Here the CDR3 reads CAATVRGRSENEQFF. CDR3 in DNA: TGTGCCGCCACGGTGAGGGGGCGATCTGAAAATGAGCAGTTCTTC. Variable domain in full (rest from reference TRBV2 and TRBJ2-1): EPEVTQTPSHQVTQMGQEVILRCVPISNHLYFYWYRQILGQKVEFLVSFYNNEISEKSEIFDDQFSVERPDGSNFTLKIRSTKLEDSAMYFCAATVRGRSENEQFFGPGTRLTVL.